The rows below give T cell receptor beta chains drawn from one sample of a study of T cell changes during pregnancy in multiple sclerosis. Sequenced by immunoSEQ multiplex PCR; TCRdb stores in-frame clones only, minus some. The sample lists 95,000 to 100,000 clones; about nine tenths were seen once. The starting material was peripheral blood, obtained in the second trimester of pregnancy. Receptors were obtained from a female donor with multiple sclerosis, enrolled in a pregnancy study. CDR3s include the opening cysteine and the closing phenylalanine or tryptophan. A D gene is named only where the DNA matches it firmly. Some rows mark clone size as missing; the rest say once, few, many or name a class of expanded clone.

cdr3_length	clone_size	v_call	d_call	j_call	cdr3_nt	cdr3_aa
15	.	TRBV18	.	TRBJ2-1	TGTGCCAGCTCACCCTTGTCAGGGTCCTACAATGAGCAGTTCTTC	CASSPLSGSYNEQFF
16	once	TRBV28	TRBD1	TRBJ1-5	TGTGCCAGCACCGAAGGGGGCATCTATAGCAATCAGCCCCAGCATTTT	CASTEGGIYSNQPQHF
18	.	TRBV7-6	TRBD2	TRBJ2-2	TGTGCCAGCAGTTCGCCGGGACTAGCGGGAGGGGGCACCGGGGAGCTGTTTTTT	CASSSPGLAGGGTGELFF
14	.	TRBV18	.	TRBJ2-7	TGTGCCAGCTCACCACCGGGGAGCTCCTACGAGCAGTACTTC	CASSPPGSSYEQYF
15	.	TRBV27	TRBD1	TRBJ2-7	TGTGCCAGCAGTGCCACAGGGGGCGCTTCCTACGAGCAGTACTTC	CASSATGGASYEQYF
15	.	TRBV15	.	TRBJ2-7	TGTGCCACCAGCGGCATCTCGGGACTTTCCTACGAGCAGTACTTC	CATSGISGLSYEQYF
14	.	TRBV19	.	TRBJ2-7	TGTGCCAGTAGTATAACAGGCCAAAACGGGGAGCAGTACTTC	CASSITGQNGEQYF
14	.	TRBV21-1	.	TRBJ2-7	TGTGCCAGTCTCCGGTGGGCGGGGTCCTACGAGCAGTACTTC	CASLRWAGSYEQYF
15	.	TRBV5-4	TRBD1	TRBJ1-1	TGTGCCAGCAGACCCTCACAGGGGGCGAACACTGAAGCTTTCTTT	CASRPSQGANTEAFF
15	.	TRBV4-3	TRBD1	TRBJ2-1	TGCGCCAGCAGCCAGGTACCCGGGACAGGTCAAATCCAGTTCTTC	CASSQVPGTGQIQFF
14	.	TRBV15	.	TRBJ1-1	TGTGCCACCAGCAGGTTGTACAGGGACGCTGAAGCTTTCTTT	CATSRLYRDAEAFF
15	.	TRBV28	TRBD1	TRBJ2-7	TGTGCCAGCAGGGGGCAGGGGGCGAGGAACTACGAGCAGTACTTC	CASRGQGARNYEQYF
13	.	TRBV5-6	TRBD2	TRBJ2-1	TGTGCCAGCAGCATTAGCGGGTACAATGAGCAGTTCTTC	CASSISGYNEQFF
15	.	TRBV13	.	TRBJ1-5	TGTGCCAGCAGCCTCCCCCTAAATAGCAATCAGCCCCAGCATTTT	CASSLPLNSNQPQHF
18	once	TRBV19	TRBD2	TRBJ2-7	TGTGCCAGTAGTATAGATAGGCGAGCGGGAGAGACCCTCTACGAGCAGTACTTC	CASSIDRRAGETLYEQYF
14	few	TRBV15	.	TRBJ2-7	TGTGCCACCAGCAGAGCGGGACATAACTACGAGCAGTACTTC	CATSRAGHNYEQYF
14	.	TRBV2	.	TRBJ1-2	TGTGCCACCAGGACGGAAACTACTAACTATGGCTACACCTTC	CATRTETTNYGYTF
15	.	TRBV4-1	TRBD2	TRBJ2-7	TGCGCCAGCAGCCAACAAACTGGACTAGCGTACGAGCAGTACTTC	CASSQQTGLAYEQYF
15	.	TRBV19	TRBD2	TRBJ2-7	TGTGCCAGTAGTATAGCGGGGGAGGGCCCCTACGAGCAGTACTTC	CASSIAGEGPYEQYF
12	.	TRBV29-1	TRBD1	TRBJ2-7	TGCAGCGTACAGGGGGCGACCTACGAGCAGTACTTC	CSVQGATYEQYF
14	.	TRBV6-1	.	TRBJ2-4	TGTGCCAGCTCCTACTTCCCCTCCAAAAACATTCAGTACTTC	CASSYFPSKNIQYF
16	.	TRBV28	.	TRBJ2-3	TGTGCCAGCAGTTTCTCGGGAGAGTCTAGCACAGATACGCAGTATTTT	CASSFSGESSTDTQYF
15	.	TRBV2	.	TRBJ2-7	TGTGCCAGCAGTGAAGCGCGCCATACCCTCTACGAGCAGTACTTC	CASSEARHTLYEQYF
18	.	TRBV5-1	TRBD2	TRBJ2-4	TGCGCCAGCAGCTTTGGGACTAGCGGGAGGGCCCCGAGAAACATTCAGTACTTC	CASSFGTSGRAPRNIQYF
15	.	TRBV7-3	TRBD2	TRBJ2-1	TGTGCCAGTAGCCCGGCGGGAGGGCCGAGGAACAAGCAGTTCTTC	CASSPAGGPRNKQFF
13	.	TRBV11-2	TRBD1	TRBJ1-2	TGTGCCAGCAGCTTAGACGGACAGGGAGTCTACACCTTC	CASSLDGQGVYTF
16	.	TRBV9	.	TRBJ2-7	TGTGCCAGCAGCGTAGGCGGTAGCCCAAGCTCCTACGAGCAGTACTTC	CASSVGGSPSSYEQYF
14	.	TRBV30	TRBD2	TRBJ2-1	TGTGCCTGCACCGCTAGCGGGAAGCTCAATGAGCAGTTCTTC	CACTASGKLNEQFF
13	once	TRBV29-1	.	TRBJ2-6	TGCAGCGCTCACATCTCTGGGGCCAACGTCCTGACTTTC	CSAHISGANVLTF